One and the same sample provided the 2 T cell receptor beta chains below, sequenced in a study of CD8 T cells in ankylosing spondylitis. A single record per CDR3 protein comes from TCRdb applying MiXCR to the 5' RACE reads. The sample has 200,000 to 300,000 distinct CDR3 sequences, 10% seen once. The material sequenced was blood, either unsorted or a sorted T cell fraction (not recorded which). The source of these receptors is a male donor with ankylosing spondylitis or in good health (not recorded which).

The sample holds many counts of this clonotype. This chain uses TRBV11-2 with TRBJ1-2; no clear D. The CDR3 is 13 residues long. Germline V gives CDR1 SGHAT, CDR2 FQNNGV. The germline V and J ends were trimmed by 5 bases and 2 bases, with 9 bases remaining between them. The CDR3 loop is CASSPLKNYGYTF. CDR3 bases: TGTGCCAGCAGCCCGTTAAAAAACTATGGCTACACCTTC. Filled out from reference TRBV11-2 and TRBJ1-2, the complete variable domain reads EAGVAQSPRYKIIEKRQSVAFWCNPISGHATLYWYQQILGQGPKLLIQFQNNGVVDDSQLPKDRFSAERLKGVDSTLKIQPAKLEDSAVYLCASSPLKNYGYTFGSGTRLTVV.

V is TRBV20-1 and J is TRBJ1-2; D not resolved. The CDR3 covers 14 residues. Per the germline V gene, CDR1 is DFQATT and CDR2 is SNEGSKA (reference sequence). Trimming stripped 3 bases from V and 3 bases from J, with 14 bases between. CDR3 in DNA: TGCAGTGCTAGTTACGAGGCCCGGCACTATGGCTACACCTTC. Translated, it gives CSASYEARHYGYTF.